This T cell receptor beta chain was retrieved from a study of blood T cell repertoires in COVID-19. In the original workflow: Cell counts per sample came from amplifying reference gene primers. Method: immunoSEQ multiplex PCR; TCRdb's copy keeps in-frame clones and lacks some. D and trimming were read from the DNA, whereas the V and J calls and clone size are those reported in that table. The repertoire includes approximately 300,000 clones, over 70% of them detected once, and roughly 1.1% sits in the top ten. The TCR comes from a woman aged 50 to 65 with acute or convalescent COVID-19. Sequenced sample: peripheral blood.

CDR3 protein: CASNPGGGRRYEQYF. CDR3 sequence (DNA): TGTGCCAGCAACCCTGGGGGCGGGAGGAGGTACGAGCAGTACTTC. V gene TRBV6-5 combines with J gene TRBJ2-7, with TRBD2 matching over 8 bases. The CDR3 contains 15 residues. The V gene's germline CDR1 is MNHEY and CDR2 SVGAGI. V dropped 7 bases and J dropped 4; count of bases not matched to a gene: 12.